A single sample is the source of the 24 T cell receptor beta chains below, sequenced in a study of T cell responses to AZD1222 COVID-19 vaccine. Generated by immunoSEQ multiplex PCR, the TCRdb table keeps only in-frame clones and is missing some. Of about 96,000 clones in the sample, 80% to 90% were seen once. The specimen was peripheral blood, collected on day 0 of AZD1222 vaccination. These receptors came from an adult in good health.

The genes are TRBV5-1 and TRBJ1-6, with D possibly matching TRBD1 (5 bases). Germline CDR1 is SGHRS and CDR2 is YFSETQ. Trimming removed 10 bases from V and 10 bases from J, with 24 bases in between. The CDR3 length is 15 residues. The CDR3 loop reads CARHAGVPAGSPLHF. The CDR3 DNA follows: TGCGCCCGCCACGCCGGGGTTCCCGCAGGGTCACCCCTCCACTTT.

This clone has a handful of counts. This sample includes further DNA sequences coding for the same CDR3. The chain carries TRBV7-9 and TRBJ1-1; D may be TRBD1 (5 bases). Between the trimmed V and J ends, which lost 5 bases and 2 bases, there was a span of 12 bases. Looked up from germline, CDR1 is SEHNR and CDR2 is FQNEAQ (reference sequence). The CDR3 sequence is 14 residues long. The CDR3 loop reads CASSLLGGNTEAFF. The CDR3 region has the DNA TGTGCCAGCAGCCTTCTCGGGGGTAACACTGAAGCTTTCTTT.

The chain couples TRBV11-3 to TRBJ2-2, with D possibly called TRBD1 or TRBD2 (5 bases each). CDR1 SGHNT and CDR2 YENEEA come from the germline V gene. The CDR3 extends over 17 amino acids. V was clipped by 0 bases and J by 4 bases, with 15 bases between them. The CDR3 region has the DNA TGTGCCAGCAGCTTAGAAACCTACCCTGGGGGCACCGGGGAGCTGTTTTTT. Its translation: CASSLETYPGGTGELFF.

The V gene is TRBV4-3, the J gene TRBJ1-4; D remains ambiguous. Deletions cut 0 bases from V and 7 bases from J, with 24 bases between. This CDR3 has 19 residues. Germline CDR1 LGHNA, CDR2 YSLEER. The CDR3 DNA follows: TGCGCCAGCAGCCAAGAACGGTCTGGTAGTGGCACGGGATTTGAAAAACTGTTTTTT. Translated, it gives CASSQERSGSGTGFEKLFF.

The rearrangement uses TRBV7-2 and TRBJ1-5; a possible D gene is TRBD1 (5 bases). The CDR3 has 15 residues. The V end was cut by 1 base, the J end by 3 bases, with 10 bases between. Looked up from germline, CDR1 is SGHTA and CDR2 is FQGNSA. This chain's CDR3 is CASSLVTGTNQPQHF. CDR3 DNA: TGTGCCAGCAGCTTAGTAACGGGGACCAATCAGCCCCAGCATTTT.

V usage is TRBV7-2 and J usage is TRBJ1-2, with D unresolved. The CDR3 length is 14 residues. Trimming took off 2 bases at V and 8 bases at J, with 15 bases between the two ends. Germline V gene sequence: CDR1 SGHTA, CDR2 FQGNSA. CDR3 coding DNA: TGTGCCAGCAGCTTATACCGGGTAGGCTCGGGCTACACCTTC. This encodes CASSLYRVGSGYTF.

The V call is TRBV6-5, the J call TRBJ1-2, with TRBD1 matching over 7 bases. This CDR3 region has 13 residues. V was pared by 6 bases and J by 6 bases, with 7 bases of the junction left unmatched. Germline V lookup: CDR1 MNHEY, CDR2 SVGAGI. CDR3 coding DNA: TGTGCCAGCAGCCTCGGGCAGGGGGATGGCTACACCTTC. Its protein is CASSLGQGDGYTF.

The chain recombines TRBV4-1 with TRBJ2-5; 10 nucleotides agree with TRBD2. CDR3 length equals 17 residues. Germline V CDR1 and CDR2: MGHRA, YSYEKL. Losses at the gene ends were 5 bases for V and 5 bases for J; bases not matched to a gene: 14. CDR3 in amino acids: CASSRGAGGPGGETQYF. In DNA, the CDR3 is TGCGCCAGCAGCAGAGGAGCGGGGGGGCCGGGCGGTGAGACCCAGTACTTC.

V is TRBV3-1 (or the pseudogene TRBV3-2) and J is TRBJ2-5; weak D call: TRBD2 (6 bases). The CDR3 runs to 15 residues. Germline V gives CDR1 LGHDT, CDR2 YNNKEL (reference sequence). Trimming took 1 base from V and 5 from J, leaving 14 bases between them. The CDR3 region has the DNA TGTGCCAGCAGCCAAGGTCCGGGTCGGGGGGAGACCCAGTACTTC. Translating it yields CASSQGPGRGETQYF.

The rearrangement links TRBV2 to TRBJ2-1; 15 bases line up with TRBD2. This CDR3 has 15 residues. V was pared by 5 bases and J by 6 bases, with 2 bases of the junction left unmatched. Germline CDR1 SNHLY, CDR2 FYNNEI. The CDR3 sequence: CASSRTSGGVNEQFF. CDR3 DNA sequence: TGTGCCAGCAGTCGGACTAGCGGGGGGGTCAATGAGCAGTTCTTC.

This chain joins TRBV5-4 and TRBJ1-2; TRBD1 matches 9 bases. The CDR3 contains 15 residues. CDR1 is SGHNT and CDR2 is YYREEE in the germline V gene (reference sequence). Germline trimming cut 1 base from V and 4 bases from J; bases unmatched to any gene: 5. The CDR3 here is CASSLPWTGVYGYTF. Written as DNA, the CDR3 is TGTGCCAGCAGCTTGCCTTGGACAGGGGTCTATGGCTACACCTTC.

The chain joins TRBV11-2 to TRBJ1-2; no definite D call. Germline-derived CDR1 and CDR2 are SGHAT and FQNNGV. V gave up 0 bases and J gave up 0 bases, with 5 bases separating them. CDR3 length: 14 residues. Written as DNA, the CDR3 is TGTGCCAGCAGCTTAGATACCCCTAACTATGGCTACACCTTC. Protein: CASSLDTPNYGYTF.

This sequence joins TRBV5-4 and TRBJ2-7; no reliable D call. This CDR3 comprises 14 residues. Germline V gene data show CDR1 as SGHNT and CDR2 as YYREEE (reference sequence). With 0 bases removed from V and 2 bases from J, the gap between germline ends came to 9 bases. The CDR3 is CASSLGPAAYEQYF. CDR3 nucleotides: TGTGCCAGCAGCTTGGGCCCGGCTGCCTACGAGCAGTACTTC.

The genes are TRBV6-2 or TRBV6-3 and TRBJ2-7; the match to TRBD1 covers 7 bases. Trimming at V came to 0 bases and at J to 5 bases, leaving 7 bases not matched to a gene. In germline, CDR1 is MNHEY, CDR2 SVGEGT. The CDR3 sequence is 15 residues long. CDR3 region: CASSYSIQGIHEQYF. The CDR3 DNA is TGTGCCAGCAGTTACTCGATACAGGGGATCCACGAGCAGTACTTC.

This chain links TRBV2 with TRBJ1-2; 9 bases align to TRBD1. The germline V gene encodes CDR1 SNHLY and CDR2 FYNNEI. The junction had 7 bases not matched to a gene; V was cut back by 6 bases and J by 8 bases. The CDR3 is 13 residues long. The CDR3 sequence is CASSGTGLEGYTF. DNA for the CDR3: TGTGCCAGCAGCGGGACAGGGCTGGAAGGCTACACCTTC. Full variable domain (rest looked up from reference TRBV2 and TRBJ1-2): EPEVTQTPSHQVTQMGQEVILRCVPISNHLYFYWYRQILGQKVEFLVSFYNNEISEKSEIFDDQFSVERPDGSNFTLKIRSTKLEDSAMYFCASSGTGLEGYTFGSGTRLTVV.

The chain has TRBV5-5 and TRBJ1-6, with D unclear. Germline V gives CDR1 SGHKS, CDR2 YYEKEE (reference sequence). V was shortened by 2 bases and J by 0 bases, with 6 bases between the two germline ends. The CDR3 loop spans 15 amino acids. CDR3 region: CASSFSSSYNSPLHF. The CDR3 region has the DNA TGTGCCAGCAGCTTCTCGAGCTCCTATAATTCACCCCTCCACTTT.

V is TRBV11-2 and J is TRBJ1-2; 9 positions agree with TRBD1. Trimming cost V 6 bases and J 4 bases; bases outside gene matches: 12. Germline assignment: CDR1 SGHAT and CDR2 FQNNGV. The length of the CDR3 is 16 residues. Here the CDR3 DNA reads TGTGCCAGCAGTCCTCACCGGGGACAGGGTATCTATGGCTACACCTTC. Amino acid sequence: CASSPHRGQGIYGYTF.

This clone turned up a few times. The CDR3 nucleotides read TGTGCCAGCCGACTTTGGAGCTCTGGAAACACCATATATTTT. It translates to CASRLWSSGNTIYF. The chain uses TRBV6-5 and TRBJ1-3, with D uncertain. Trimming removed 8 bases from V and 0 bases from J, with 11 bases in between. Germline V gene sequence: CDR1 MNHEY, CDR2 SVGAGI. The CDR3 has 14 residues.

The rearrangement uses TRBV2 and TRBJ1-1, with a possible D match to TRBD1 (5 bases). The CDR3 runs to 16 residues. Trimming took off 7 bases at V and 3 bases at J, with 21 bases between the two ends. Germline V lookup: CDR1 SNHLY, CDR2 FYNNEI. Here the CDR3 DNA reads TGTGCCAGCACGTCCGAGACAGAGGAGACGGACACTGAAGCTTTCTTT. Translation gives CASTSETEETDTEAFF.

The gene calls are TRBV4-1 and TRBJ1-5, with D perhaps TRBD1 (6 bases). This CDR3 has 16 residues. The germline gives CDR1 MGHRA, CDR2 YSYEKL. Trimming took 5 bases from V and 2 from J, leaving 16 bases between them. The CDR3 protein is CASSVGQGFGNQPQHF. The CDR3 DNA sequence: TGCGCCAGCAGCGTGGGGCAGGGGTTTGGCAATCAGCCCCAGCATTTT.

This clone was seen a few times. The chain carries TRBV28 and TRBJ1-2; D perhaps matches TRBD1 (5 bases). V lost 10 bases to trimming and J lost 4 bases, with 16 bases between them. The germline gives CDR1 MDHEN, CDR2 SYDVKM. This CDR3 spans 13 amino acids. This chain's CDR3 is CATSVGGIYGYTF. CDR3 nucleotides: TGTGCCACCTCCGTTGGGGGGATCTATGGCTACACCTTC.

This sequence joins TRBV19 and TRBJ2-6, with D perhaps matching TRBD1 or TRBD2 (5 bases each). Trimming left V 3 bases short and J 1 base short, with 7 bases between. CDR3 size: 15 residues. Germline V gene data show CDR1 as LNHDA and CDR2 as SQIVND (reference sequence). CDR3 residues: CASSMWGSGANVLTF. The CDR3 DNA reads as TGTGCCAGTAGTATGTGGGGGTCTGGGGCCAACGTCCTGACTTTC.

The chain has TRBV11-3 and TRBJ1-1; D uncertain. This CDR3 contains 13 residues. Trimming shortened V by 2 bases and J by 1 base, and 5 bases separated the two germline ends. Germline CDR1 SGHNT, CDR2 YENEEA. CDR3 in amino acids: CASSLMGNTEAFF. Written as DNA, the CDR3 is TGTGCCAGCAGCTTAATGGGGAACACTGAAGCTTTCTTT.

This chain links TRBV4-2 with TRBJ1-2; no clear D. The CDR3 is 15 residues long. Germline lookup yields CDR1 LGHNA and CDR2 YNFKEQ. V was clipped by 0 bases and J by 2 bases, with 10 bases between them. CDR3 DNA sequence: TGTGCCAGCAGCCAAGATCGGACGCCGAACTATGGCTACACCTTC. Residues: CASSQDRTPNYGYTF.